Given below is one T cell receptor (beta chain) in context. Antigen: not known. Per germline, CDR1 SGHDT and CDR2 YYEEEE. The CDR3 runs to 14 residues. The junction had 4 bases not matched to a gene; V was cut back by 1 base and J by 4 bases. Sequenced by immunoSEQ multiplex PCR; TCRdb stores in-frame clones only, minus some. Of approximately 100,000 clones in the sample, 93% were seen once. These data originate in a study of siplizumab effects on memory and regulatory T cells. The study's findings and limits: Siplizumab led to significantly less abundant alloreactive sequences that could be traced back to unstimulated CD4+ memory cells.

Material: non-Treg CD4+ T cells sorted from blood. The sequence was collected from a human donor in good health. The chain uses TRBV5-6 and TRBJ2-7; 8 bases align to TRBD1. Here the CDR3 DNA reads TGTGCCAGCAGCTTGCAGGGGGCGACTTACGAGCAGTACTTC. Translated, it gives CASSLQGATYEQYF.